The 16 T cell receptor beta chains presented below share a single source sample, sequenced in a study of monozygotic twins with inflammatory bowel disease. TCRdb re-called the 5' RACE reads, yielding one record per CDR3 amino acid sequence without DNA. The sample holds 200,000 to 250,000 distinct CDR3 sequences. Specimen: blood. Receptors originate from a human donor with ulcerative colitis or Crohn's disease, or a healthy co-twin of an affected twin (not recorded which).

This chain links TRBV29-1 with TRBJ2-7; TCRdb outputs TRBD1, but without DNA this stays unchecked. The V gene's germline CDR1 is SQVTM and CDR2 ANQGSEA. The CDR3 totals 12 residues. The CDR3 region is CSAGQGGYEQYF.

This rearrangement joins TRBV10-3 to TRBJ1-2. This CDR3 is 14 amino acids long. The germline V gene has CDR1 ENHRY and CDR2 SYGVKD. CDR3 in amino acids: CAIRLAGESSGYTF.

The chain carries TRBV15 and TRBJ2-1. The CDR3 consists of 14 residues. Germline loops: CDR1 LNHNV, CDR2 YYDKDF (reference sequence). CDR3 sequence reads: CATSSDLAYNEQFF.

The chain is built from TRBV11-2 and TRBJ2-2; the D gene TCRdb calls, TRBD1, cannot be checked with no DNA. In germline, CDR1 is SGHAT, CDR2 FQNNGV. This CDR3 has 14 amino acids. The CDR3 sequence is CASSLAPGVGELFF.

V is TRBV5-6 and J is TRBJ1-5; lacking DNA, the TRBD1 call made by TCRdb goes unchecked. The CDR3 has 15 amino acids. In germline, CDR1 is SGHDT, CDR2 YYEEEE. This chain's CDR3 is CASSKGSGARQPQHF.

V is TRBV29-1 and J is TRBJ1-1. The CDR3 extends over 13 amino acids. Germline CDR1 is SQVTM and CDR2 is ANQGSEA. The chain's CDR3 is CSVDLWETDEAFF.

The V call is TRBV11-2, the J call TRBJ2-5; lacking DNA, the TRBD2 call made by TCRdb goes unchecked. This CDR3 comprises 21 residues. CDR1 is SGHAT and CDR2 is FQNNGV in the germline V gene. The CDR3 loop is CASSLVSGLAAPAFHQETQYF. Variable domain in full (rest from reference TRBV11-2 and TRBJ2-5): EAGVAQSPRYKIIEKRQSVAFWCNPISGHATLYWYQQILGQGPKLLIQFQNNGVVDDSQLPKDRFSAERLKGVDSTLKIQPAKLEDSAVYLCASSLVSGLAAPAFHQETQYFGPGTRLLVL.

The chain carries TRBV12-3 or TRBV12-4 and TRBJ2-5; absent DNA, TCRdb's TRBD2 call cannot be checked. This CDR3 region has 13 residues. The CDR3 spells CASRWEGLETQYF.

V is TRBV5-1 and J is TRBJ1-5. The CDR3 is made up of 14 amino acids. CDR1 is SGHRS and CDR2 is YFSETQ in the germline V gene. The CDR3 reads CASSLGEGGQPQHF.

The chain combines TRBV29-1 with TRBJ2-3; absent DNA, TCRdb's TRBD2 call cannot be checked. This CDR3 comprises 16 residues. The germline V gene has CDR1 SQVTM and CDR2 ANQGSEA. The CDR3 loop reads CSVERTSGPPRDTQYF.

The chain links TRBV20-1 to TRBJ1-2; checking the TCRdb D call of TRBD1 is not possible without DNA. The V gene's germline CDR1 is DFQATT and CDR2 SNEGSKA (reference sequence). This CDR3 contains 17 residues. The CDR3 protein is CSASRLGGMSANYGYTF.

This sequence joins TRBV18 and TRBJ2-2. Germline V gives CDR1 KGHSH, CDR2 LQKENI. The CDR3 is 15 residues long. CDR3 region: CASSPQGANTGELFF.

The V gene is TRBV12-3 or TRBV12-4, the J gene TRBJ1-1; with no DNA, the TCRdb D assignment of TRBD1 cannot be verified. This CDR3 has 13 amino acids. CDR3 region: CASSQGRSAEAFF.

This sequence joins TRBV12-3 or TRBV12-4 and TRBJ2-5; TCRdb's D call, TRBD2, is unchecked because there is no DNA. The CDR3 covers 15 residues. This CDR3 is CASSGTGTSWETQYF.

This chain uses TRBV5-1 with TRBJ2-1. This CDR3 spans 15 amino acids. CDR1 is SGHRS and CDR2 is YFSETQ in the germline V gene. The CDR3 spells CASSIDSNSYNEQFF.

The V call is TRBV7-8, the J call TRBJ2-4. Germline loops: CDR1 SGHVS, CDR2 FQNEAQ. The length of the CDR3 is 14 residues. CDR3 in amino acids: CASSPSDGKNIQYF.